These 10 T cell receptor beta chains were sequenced from one sample in a study of OX40 agonist ivuxolimab in advanced cancers. Method: immunoSEQ multiplex PCR; TCRdb's copy keeps in-frame clones and lacks some. Seen here are fewer than 70,000 clones, around 80% observed once, and the top ten hold 1.5% to 2%. The starting material was CD4+ or CD8+ T cells sorted from blood, obtained in a trial of the OX40 agonist ivuxolimab. All receptors come from an adult with an advanced solid tumor such as melanoma, head and neck, liver or kidney cancer.

This sequence joins TRBV10-2 and TRBJ2-4; D is undetermined. The germline gives CDR1 WSHSY, CDR2 SAAADI. The V and J ends lost 0 bases and 0 bases respectively, with 18 bases between them. The CDR3 is 19 residues long. Here the CDR3 reads CASSESRVSHSLAKNIQYF. Written as DNA, the CDR3 is TGCGCCAGCAGTGAGTCGAGAGTGAGCCATTCCCTAGCCAAAAACATTCAGTACTTC.

This chain joins TRBV28 and TRBJ2-1, with 11 bases identical to TRBD1. The CDR3 is made up of 16 amino acids. Germline values: CDR1 MDHEN, CDR2 SYDVKM. Unmatched junction bases numbered 6, after V lost 4 bases and J lost 4 bases. The CDR3 DNA reads as TGTGCCAGCAGTTCCCCCGGGACAGGGGGGTACAATGAGCAGTTCTTC. It specifies CASSSPGTGGYNEQFF.

This clone appeared a few times. J is TRBJ1-5 and V is TRBV15, with D unresolved. Germline values: CDR1 LNHNV, CDR2 YYDKDF (reference sequence). The length of the CDR3 is 13 residues. V lost 7 bases, J lost 6 bases, and 13 bases lay in between. CDR3 DNA sequence: TGTGCCACCACAGAGGGAAGGTTTCAGCCCCAGCATTTT. Translated, it gives CATTEGRFQPQHF. Drawing the rest from reference TRBV15 and TRBJ1-5, the complete variable domain is DAMVIQNPRYQVTQFGKPVTLSCSQTLNHNVMYWYQQKSSQAPKLLFHYYDKDFNNEADTPDNFQSRRPNTSFCFLDIRSPGLGDTAMYLCATTEGRFQPQHFGDGTRLSIL.

This chain links TRBV7-2 with TRBJ2-7, with D possibly TRBD2 on 6 matching bases. In germline, CDR1 is SGHTA, CDR2 FQGNSA. CDR3 size: 15 residues. With 1 base removed from V and 2 bases from J, the gap between germline ends came to 12 bases. CDR3 residues: CASSLGGTGTYEQYF. The CDR3 DNA is TGTGCCAGCAGCTTAGGCGGGACTGGGACCTACGAGCAGTACTTC.

This clone showed up just once. The chain combines TRBV28 with TRBJ2-7, with D maybe TRBD2 (6 bases). The germline V gene encodes CDR1 MDHEN and CDR2 SYDVKM. The CDR3 runs to 14 residues. The V and J ends lost 7 bases and 3 bases respectively, with 16 bases between them. The CDR3 here is CASIARRGNYEQYF. CDR3 nucleotide sequence: TGTGCCAGCATCGCCCGCCGGGGGAACTACGAGCAGTACTTC.

The CDR3 coding sequence is TGCAGCGTTCGGTTTGATACGCAGTATTTT. As protein: CSVRFDTQYF. The rearrangement links TRBV29-1 to TRBJ2-3; D gene ambiguous. V was trimmed by 5 bases and J by 6 bases, leaving 6 bases between them. CDR1 and CDR2 from the germline V gene are SQVTM and ANQGSEA. This CDR3 has 10 amino acids.

This clone showed up just a few times. V and J are TRBV5-6 and TRBJ1-5; D is uncertain. Trimming stripped 2 bases from V and 0 bases from J, with 6 bases between. The CDR3 sequence is 14 residues long. Germline assignment: CDR1 SGHDT and CDR2 YYEEEE. Written as DNA, the CDR3 is TGTGCCAGCAGCTTACTACATAGCAATCAGCCCCAGCATTTT. It translates to CASSLLHSNQPQHF.

This chain connects TRBV27 to TRBJ2-6; TRBD1 agrees at 7 bases. After removal of 5 bases from V and 2 bases from J, the junction contained 0 bases not matched to a gene. Germline CDR1 and CDR2: MNHEY and SMNVEV (reference sequence). CDR3 length equals 14 residues. This chain's CDR3 is CASSTGAGANVLTF. The CDR3 bases are TGTGCCAGCAGTACAGGGGCTGGGGCCAACGTCCTGACTTTC.

The chain combines TRBV7-7 with TRBJ2-5; the D gene is possibly TRBD1 (6 bases). Per the germline V gene, CDR1 is SSHAT and CDR2 is FNYEAQ (reference sequence). This CDR3 is built from 15 residues. V lost 1 base and J 4 bases, leaving 13 bases between the germline ends. Here the CDR3 reads CASSLGGRGAETQYF. For the CDR3, the DNA is TGTGCCAGCAGCTTAGGGGGCAGGGGTGCAGAGACCCAGTACTTC.

This chain connects TRBV10-3 to TRBJ2-5; TRBD1 aligns across 9 bases. The CDR3 is 12 residues long. V shed 11 bases and J 2 bases; nucleotides not matched to a gene: 3. Germline CDR1 is ENHRY and CDR2 is SYGVKD. In DNA form, the CDR3 reads TGTGCCGTCGGGACAGGGCAAGAGACCCAGTACTTC. This translates into CAVGTGQETQYF.